The T cell receptor (beta chain) described here comes from a study of identical twins' blood T cells. Study outcomes and limitations: Twins shared about as many clonotypes as their cloneset sizes predicted.

In the case of this clonotype: Antigen specificity is unknown.

From germline, CDR1 is MNHEY and CDR2 SVGEGT. The ends lost 6 bases at V and 9 bases at J; junction bases unmatched: 6. The CDR3 has 12 amino acids. Each TCR cDNA library carried sample-specific barcodes on both ends. Using its own MiXCR run on the 5' RACE reads, TCRdb lists one record per CDR3 protein. The top ten clones hold about 6% of a sample with 350,000 to 450,000 distinct CDR3 sequences, around 30% of them seen once. The rearrangement uses TRBV6-2 or TRBV6-3 and TRBJ2-7; 9 nucleotides align to TRBD1. This receptor was identified in a woman aged 18-55 years in good health. Sequencing was performed on PBMCs. The CDR3 coding sequence is TGTGCCAGCAGCTACAGGGGGCGAGGGCAGTACTTC. Protein sequence: CASSYRGRGQYF.